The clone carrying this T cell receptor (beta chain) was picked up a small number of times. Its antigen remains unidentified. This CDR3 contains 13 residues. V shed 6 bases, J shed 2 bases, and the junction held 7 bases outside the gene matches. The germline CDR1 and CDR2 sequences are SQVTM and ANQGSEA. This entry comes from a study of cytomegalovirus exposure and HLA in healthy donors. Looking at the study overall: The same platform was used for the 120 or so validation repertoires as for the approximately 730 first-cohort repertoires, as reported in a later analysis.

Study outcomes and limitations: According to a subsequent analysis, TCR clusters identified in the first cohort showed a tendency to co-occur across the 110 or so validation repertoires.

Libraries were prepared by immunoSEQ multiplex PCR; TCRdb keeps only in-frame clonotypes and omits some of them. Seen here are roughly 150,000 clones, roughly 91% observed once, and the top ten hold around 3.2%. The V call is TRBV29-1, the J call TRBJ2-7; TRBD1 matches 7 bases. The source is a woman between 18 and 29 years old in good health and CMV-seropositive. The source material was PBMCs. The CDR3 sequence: CSVRQGSAYEQYF. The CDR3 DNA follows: TGCAGCGTAAGACAGGGATCGGCCTACGAGCAGTACTTC.